The 12 T cell receptor beta chains below all came from one sample that was sequenced in a study of blood T cell repertoires in COVID-19. Produced via immunoSEQ multiplex PCR; TCRdb's table is partial and in-frame only. This table has 68,000 or so clones, around 80% appearing once. Sample: peripheral blood. The origin of the receptors is a human donor in a cohort sampled during active COVID-19.

The V and J genes are TRBV19 and TRBJ1-2; D is uncertain. V lost 1 base and J 6 bases, leaving 12 bases between the germline ends. Germline assignment: CDR1 LNHDA and CDR2 SQIVND (reference sequence). The CDR3 covers 14 residues. The CDR3 DNA follows: TGTGCCAGTAGTATAGGGACGGCGGAGGATGGCTACACCTTC. Translated, it gives CASSIGTAEDGYTF.

The chain combines TRBV3-1 (or the pseudogene TRBV3-2) with TRBJ2-3, with 7 bases lining up with TRBD1. Germline V gene sequence: CDR1 LGHDT, CDR2 YNNKEL (reference sequence). CDR3 length: 15 residues. V shed 0 bases, J shed 6 bases, and the junction held 6 bases outside the gene matches. The CDR3 reads CASSQDQGVPDTQYF. The CDR3 DNA sequence: TGTGCCAGCAGCCAAGATCAGGGGGTTCCCGATACGCAGTATTTT.

This clone was observed a handful of times. The CDR3 reads CASSSDLRDSPLHF. In DNA form, the CDR3 reads TGTGCCAGCAGTTCCGACCTTCGGGATTCACCCCTCCACTTT. The chain is built from TRBV28 and TRBJ1-6; D call uncertain. Trimming left V 4 bases short and J 8 bases short, with 12 bases between. Per germline, CDR1 MDHEN and CDR2 SYDVKM. CDR3 length: 14 amino acids. Filled out from reference TRBV28 and TRBJ1-6, the complete variable domain reads DVKVTQSSRYLVKRTGEKVFLECVQDMDHENMFWYRQDPGLGLRLIYFSYDVKMKEKGDIPEGYSVSREKKERFSLILESASTNQTSMYLCASSSDLRDSPLHFGNGTRLTVT.

The chain is built from TRBV7-2 and TRBJ1-1; D is ambiguous. Germline lookup yields CDR1 SGHTA and CDR2 FQGNSA. The CDR3 has 14 residues. V was cut by 1 base and J by 4 bases, with 10 bases left in between. The CDR3 DNA reads as TGTGCCAGCAGCTTAGAAGCTACGAGCACTGAAGCTTTCTTT. It specifies CASSLEATSTEAFF.

Only a few counts were recorded for this clone. V and J are TRBV10-2 and TRBJ1-2; 10 nucleotides agree with TRBD1. CDR3 length equals 14 residues. Germline V gives CDR1 WSHSY, CDR2 SAAADI. J lost 7 bases, V lost 6 bases, and 8 bases had no gene match. The CDR3 DNA reads as TGCGCCAGCAGCCCCGGACAGGGGGTGGGTGGCTACACCTTC. Its translation: CASSPGQGVGGYTF.

This chain's CDR3 is CASSVQSGIGSGELFF. In DNA form, the CDR3 reads TGTGCCAGCAGCGTACAATCAGGGATCGGATCCGGGGAGCTGTTTTTT. The chain is built from TRBV7-2 and TRBJ2-2; maybe TRBD1 (5 bases). Germline V lookup: CDR1 SGHTA, CDR2 FQGNSA. The V and J ends lost 5 bases and 6 bases respectively, with 19 bases between them. The CDR3 runs 16 residues.

The chain employs TRBV6-6 and TRBJ1-4; D is perhaps TRBD1 (5 bases). V lost 5 bases and J lost 7, with 17 bases in between. Looked up from germline, CDR1 is MNHNY and CDR2 is SVGAGI (reference sequence). The CDR3 covers 15 residues. The CDR3 DNA reads as TGTGCCAGCAGTAGGACAAACCCCACCACTGAAAAACTGTTTTTT. It yields the protein CASSRTNPTTEKLFF.

This chain links TRBV5-1 with TRBJ2-2; no reliable D call. Germline CDR1 SGHRS, CDR2 YFSETQ. V was clipped by 4 bases and J by 0 bases, with 10 bases between them. The CDR3 loop spans 15 amino acids. CDR3 amino acids: CASSMDGANTGELFF. In DNA form, the CDR3 reads TGCGCCAGCAGCATGGATGGAGCGAACACCGGGGAGCTGTTTTTT.

The chain is built from TRBV7-2 and TRBJ1-6; D ambiguous. Germline CDR1 SGHTA, CDR2 FQGNSA. This CDR3 is built from 15 residues. Trimming removed 1 base from V and 8 bases from J, with 12 bases in between. The CDR3 DNA reads TGTGCCAGCAGCTTAGGCCGTCAGGCTGATTCACCCCTCCACTTT. This codes for CASSLGRQADSPLHF.

The genes are TRBV20-1 and TRBJ1-5, with D hard to call. CDR1 and CDR2 from the germline V gene are DFQATT and SNEGSKA (reference sequence). Trimming removed 3 bases from V and 4 bases from J, with 13 bases in between. This CDR3 comprises 14 residues. The CDR3 bases are TGCAGTGCTAGTATCTCAGTTTCTAATCAGCCCCAGCATTTT. This codes for CSASISVSNQPQHF.

This chain links TRBV19 with TRBJ1-2; maybe TRBD1 (5 bases). Per the germline V gene, CDR1 is LNHDA and CDR2 is SQIVND (reference sequence). The CDR3 sequence is 15 residues long. The V end lost 4 bases, the J end lost 2 bases, and 14 bases lay between the germline ends. CDR3 in amino acids: CASSTQGKGNYGYTF. The CDR3 DNA reads TGTGCCAGTAGTACGCAGGGAAAAGGGAACTATGGCTACACCTTC.

The chain carries TRBV15 and TRBJ2-1; TRBD2 matches 7 bases. Per germline, CDR1 LNHNV and CDR2 YYDKDF (reference sequence). V lost 0 bases, J lost 9 bases, and 8 bases stayed unmatched. This CDR3 is built from 15 residues. CDR3 in DNA: TGTGCCACCAGCAGAGATCGGTTAGGGGAGGGTGAGCAGTTCTTC. It is translated as CATSRDRLGEGEQFF.